Listed below are T cell receptor beta chains from one sample, sequenced in a study of molecular identifiers for immune sequencing clone quantification. TCRdb called the PCR reads again in MiXCR, with one record for every CDR3 protein. The repertoire has over 600,000 distinct CDR3 sequences, about 20% of them found once; the top ten carry 0.75% to 0.95%. Sequenced input: naive CD8+ T cells from blood, with Jurkat cell RNA spiked in. These receptors were taken from a human donor in good health. Some libraries in this study had Jurkat cell RNA spiked in. CDR3s include the opening cysteine and the closing phenylalanine or tryptophan. Fields, in order: D gene, clone size, V gene, J gene, CDR3 DNA, CDR3 protein. The D gene is left open where the match is weak. Clone size is stated in some rows and not others, as once, few, many or a class when expanded.

D: TRBD1; size: many; V: TRBV5-5; J: TRBJ2-5; DNA: TGTGCCAGCAGCCCGGACAGGGTTAAGACCCAGTACTTC; CDR3: CASSPDRVKTQYF
D: -; size: many; V: TRBV28; J: TRBJ1-5; DNA: TGTGCCAGCAGGAACCCCCAGGGTTGGCATCAGCCCCAGCATTTT; CDR3: CASRNPQGWHQPQHF
D: TRBD1; size: many; V: TRBV27; J: TRBJ1-1; DNA: TGTGCCAGCAGTCACGGGACAGGGGTTGGCACTGAAGCTTTCTTT; CDR3: CASSHGTGVGTEAFF
D: -; size: few; V: TRBV7-9; J: TRBJ2-3; DNA: TGTGCCAGCAGCTTAGCCCTTGAGGGGGAGAGCACAGATACGCAGTATTTT; CDR3: CASSLALEGESTDTQYF
D: -; size: many; V: TRBV5-6; J: TRBJ2-3; DNA: TGTGCCAGCAGGGACGCTCGCACAGATACGCAGTATTTT; CDR3: CASRDARTDTQYF
D: -; size: many; V: TRBV7-8; J: TRBJ2-5; DNA: TGTGCCAGCGGGCCGGTCTCGGGGATTAACCAAGAGACCCAGTACTTC; CDR3: CASGPVSGINQETQYF
D: -; size: few; V: TRBV27; J: TRBJ2-1; DNA: TGTGCCAGCAGTTTATCGCCTGGGCATGAGCAGTTCTTC; CDR3: CASSLSPGHEQFF
D: -; size: few; V: TRBV4-3; J: TRBJ2-2; DNA: TGCGCCAGCAGCCAAGATCTTGGGGGGACGGTCGGGGAGCTGTTTTTT; CDR3: CASSQDLGGTVGELFF
D: TRBD2; size: many; V: TRBV20-1; J: TRBJ2-3; DNA: TGCAGTGTCAAATATAGCGGGAGTTTAGATACGCAGTATTTT; CDR3: CSVKYSGSLDTQYF
D: -; size: -; V: TRBV19; J: TRBJ1-1; DNA: TGTGCCACGGGCCGGGGGTCCCACACTGAAGCTTTCTTT; CDR3: CATGRGSHTEAFF
D: TRBD1; size: few; V: TRBV30; J: TRBJ2-1; DNA: TGTGCCTGGAGCGGACAGGGGGCTGAGCAGTTCTTC; CDR3: CAWSGQGAEQFF
D: -; size: many; V: TRBV25-1; J: TRBJ2-3; DNA: TGTGCCAGCAGTGAGGCAGAAAGTCTTTTCACAGATACGCAGTATTTT; CDR3: CASSEAESLFTDTQYF
D: -; size: many; V: TRBV4-3; J: TRBJ1-1; DNA: TGCGCCAGCAGCCCCGGATTTCAGGGGAACACTGAAGCTTTCTTT; CDR3: CASSPGFQGNTEAFF
D: TRBD1; size: -; V: TRBV9; J: TRBJ1-2; DNA: TGTGCCAGCACAGGGGGGGCCGACTATGGCCACACCTTC; CDR3: CASTGGADYGHTF
D: TRBD1; size: many; V: TRBV6-2/TRBV6-3; J: TRBJ2-3; DNA: TGTGCCAGCAGTTACCAACCCGAGACAGGGTTCACGACAGATACGCAGTATTTT; CDR3: CASSYQPETGFTTDTQYF
D: TRBD2; size: -; V: TRBV5-5; J: TRBJ2-1; DNA: TGTGCCGGCCAACTAGCGGGATTCAATGAGCAGTTCTTC; CDR3: CAGQLAGFNEQFF
D: TRBD2; size: few; V: TRBV19; J: TRBJ2-1; DNA: TGTGCCAGTAGTATTCTAGCGGGAGGAACCTTGAATGAGCAGTTCTTC; CDR3: CASSILAGGTLNEQFF
D: -; size: -; V: TRBV12-3/TRBV12-4; J: TRBJ1-6; DNA: TGTGCCAGCAGATTAGACGACAGCGACTATAATCCACCCCTCCACTTT; CDR3: CASRLDDSDYNPPLHF
D: -; size: many; V: TRBV5-6; J: TRBJ2-7; DNA: TGTGCCAGCAGCTTGGGGGGTTCCAGCGAGCAGTACTTC; CDR3: CASSLGGSSEQYF
D: -; size: -; V: TRBV12-3/TRBV12-4; J: TRBJ2-1; DNA: TGTGCCAGCAGTCCAACTACACTCAGCTCCTACAATGAGCAGTTCTTC; CDR3: CASSPTTLSSYNEQFF
D: -; size: many; V: TRBV7-9; J: TRBJ2-3; DNA: TGTGCCAGCAGCCTCGGATACGGTAGCACAGATACGCAGTATTTT; CDR3: CASSLGYGSTDTQYF
D: -; size: -; V: TRBV19; J: TRBJ1-5; DNA: TGTGCCAGTAGTATAACCGGGGGAGTGGGCCAGCCCCAGCATTTT; CDR3: CASSITGGVGQPQHF
D: -; size: many; V: TRBV27; J: TRBJ1-5; DNA: TGTGCCAGCAGTTTTAACCAGGGTGTTCAGCCCCAGCATTTT; CDR3: CASSFNQGVQPQHF
D: TRBD1; size: few; V: TRBV12-3/TRBV12-4; J: TRBJ1-4; DNA: TGTGCCAGCAGTGCAGGGGGTAGTGGTAATGAAAAACTGTTTTTT; CDR3: CASSAGGSGNEKLFF
D: -; size: -; V: TRBV30; J: TRBJ2-3; DNA: TGTGCCTGGAGTGACTCAGGGTTCGGGACAGATACGCAGTATTTT; CDR3: CAWSDSGFGTDTQYF
D: -; size: many; V: TRBV4-1; J: TRBJ1-5; DNA: TGCGCCAGCAGCCAGGGTCCCGGGAGTCAGCCCCAGCATTTT; CDR3: CASSQGPGSQPQHF
D: -; size: many; V: TRBV27; J: TRBJ2-4; DNA: TGTGCTTCCTCGTTGGAGGGTAAAGCCAAAAACATTCAGTACTTC; CDR3: CASSLEGKAKNIQYF
D: -; size: few; V: TRBV6-5; J: TRBJ2-1; DNA: TGTGCCAGCAGTTACCAAGGCCCCCGGGAGCAGTTCTTC; CDR3: CASSYQGPREQFF
D: -; size: many; V: TRBV28; J: TRBJ2-7; DNA: TGTGCCAGCAGCTCCTGGGGCAGGACCTACGAGCAGTACTTC; CDR3: CASSSWGRTYEQYF
D: -; size: few; V: TRBV6-2/TRBV6-3; J: TRBJ1-4; DNA: TGTGCCAGCAGTTCCTTCGGGGGCCGGGAAGAAAAACTGTTTTTT; CDR3: CASSSFGGREEKLFF